This entry lists 2 T cell receptor beta chains sequenced from one sample in a study of identical twins. TCRdb recomputed calls from the 5' RACE reads with MiXCR, one row per CDR3 protein. The data show 550,000 to 700,000 distinct CDR3 sequences, with about 20% seen just once and 4.3% held by the top ten. The same sample was also studied in work on T cells expressing NK-cell markers.

Specimen: PBMCs. Receptors were obtained from a woman between 18 and 29 years old in good health.

The chain links TRBV6-1 to TRBJ1-6, with D uncertain. This CDR3 is built from 13 residues. The ends were cut back, 6 bases at V and 5 bases at J, with 8 bases in the middle. Germline values: CDR1 MNHNS, CDR2 SASEGT. Written as DNA, the CDR3 is TGTGCCAGCAGGAATGTAAATAATTCACCCCTCCACTTT. It codes for CASRNVNNSPLHF.

The V call is TRBV7-2, the J call TRBJ2-3, with TRBD2 matching over 7 bases. The CDR3 covers 12 residues. Germline CDR1 and CDR2: SGHTA and FQGNSA. V was clipped by 4 bases and J by 7 bases; unmatched bases: 2. The CDR3 DNA is TGTGCCAGCAGCTCAGCGGGGAATACGCAGTATTTT. Translating gives CASSSAGNTQYF. Together with reference TRBV7-2 and TRBJ2-3, the CDR3 gives the full variable domain: GAGVSQSPSNKVTEKGKDVELRCDPISGHTALYWYRQSLGQGLEFLIYFQGNSAPDKSGLPSDRFSAERTGGSVSTLTIQRTQQEDSAVYLCASSSAGNTQYFGPGTRLTVL.